This T cell receptor beta chain was obtained from a study of T cell responses to AZD1222 COVID-19 vaccine. Study results and caveats: Among the donors, most were white British and more were female, and clonal diversity was possibly underestimated. Per reports, nearly half of all spike-specific TCRs target regions that are unmutated in variants. Spike-specific TCR repertoires showed rising breadth and depth after two AZD1222 doses.

A note on this clone: Its antigen is unknown.

Germline CDR1 is LNHDA and CDR2 is SQIVND (reference sequence). This CDR3 contains 14 residues. J gave up 1 base and V 8 bases, and 6 bases lay outside the gene matches. Repertoires were generated with immunoSEQ multiplex PCR, while TCRdb's copy carries only in-frame clones and drops some. Among 120,000 or so clones listed, roughly 87% were seen once. This clonotype was obtained from an adult in good health. Sample: peripheral blood, taken on day 0 of AZD1222 vaccination. The chain combines TRBV19 with TRBJ2-7; 9 bases are a match to TRBD2. CDR3 sequence: CASRSGGTSYEQYF. DNA for the CDR3: TGTGCCAGTCGTAGCGGGGGAACTTCCTACGAGCAGTACTTC.